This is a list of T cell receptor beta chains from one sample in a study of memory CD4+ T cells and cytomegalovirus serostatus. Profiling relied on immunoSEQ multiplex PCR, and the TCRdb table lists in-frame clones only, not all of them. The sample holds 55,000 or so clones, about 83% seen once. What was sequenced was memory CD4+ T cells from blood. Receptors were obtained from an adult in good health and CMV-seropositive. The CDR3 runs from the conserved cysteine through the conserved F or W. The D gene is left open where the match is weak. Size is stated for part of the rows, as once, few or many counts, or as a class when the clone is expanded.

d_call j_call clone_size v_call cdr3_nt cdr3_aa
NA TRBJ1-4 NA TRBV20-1 TGCAGTGCTAGCCTTGGACAGAAACTGTTTTTT CSASLGQKLFF
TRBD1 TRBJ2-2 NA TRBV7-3 TGTGCCAGCAGCCCGGGACAGGGGGGGTCCGGGGAGCTGTTTTTT CASSPGQGGSGELFF
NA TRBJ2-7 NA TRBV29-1 TGCAGCGTTTGGTATGGGGGCTACGAGCAGTACTTC CSVWYGGYEQYF
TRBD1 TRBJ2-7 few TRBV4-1 TGCGCCAGCAGCCAAGTATGGGACAGGAGGTACGAGCAGTACTTC CASSQVWDRRYEQYF
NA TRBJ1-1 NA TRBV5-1 TGCGCCAGCAGCTTGGACCGGACTAACACTGAAGCTTTCTTT CASSLDRTNTEAFF
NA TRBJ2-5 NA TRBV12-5 TGTGCTAGTGGTTTGGGGCACCAAGAGACCCAGTACTTC CASGLGHQETQYF
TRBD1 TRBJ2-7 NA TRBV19 TGTGCCAGTAGTCATCCAGGGACAGGGGGCTACGAGCAGTACTTC CASSHPGTGGYEQYF
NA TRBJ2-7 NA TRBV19 TGTGCCAGTAGTAAACAGGGAGGAAGGTACGAGCAGTACTTC CASSKQGGRYEQYF
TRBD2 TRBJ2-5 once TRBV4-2 TGTGCCAGCAGCCAAGGGAGAGCGGGGGGAGGGGAGACCCAGTACTTC CASSQGRAGGGETQYF
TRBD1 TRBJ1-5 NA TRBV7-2 TGTGCCAGCAGCTTAGGGACAGGGGGCTTTCAGCCCCAGCATTTT CASSLGTGGFQPQHF
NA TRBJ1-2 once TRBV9 TGTGCCAGCAGCGGGGGCCAGGGGACGCCCCACTATGGCTACACCTTC CASSGGQGTPHYGYTF
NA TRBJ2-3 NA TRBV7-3 TGTGCCAGCAGCTTAACCCCCGTTGGAGATACGCAGTATTTT CASSLTPVGDTQYF
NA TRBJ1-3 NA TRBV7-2 TGTGCCAGCAGCCTGCTACCACAGGTCTCTGGAAACACCATATATTTT CASSLLPQVSGNTIYF
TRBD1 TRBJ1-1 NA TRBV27 TGTGCCAGCAGTTTGAGTACAGGGGGGACTGAAGCTTTCTTT CASSLSTGGTEAFF
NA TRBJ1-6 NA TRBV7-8 TGTGCCAGCAGCTTAACGGAGGGGCGCGCAACCCTCCACTTT CASSLTEGRATLHF
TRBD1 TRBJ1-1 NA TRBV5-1 TGCGCCAGCAGCCTCACCTACCGACAGGGGGCGCCTGAAGCTGAAGCTTTCTTT CASSLTYRQGAPEAEAFF
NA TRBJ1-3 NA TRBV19 TGTGCCAGTAGTATAAGCTTCCCCTGGACAGCTGGCGGAAACACCATATATTTT CASSISFPWTAGGNTIYF
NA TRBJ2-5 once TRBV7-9 TGTGCCAGCAGCCTTCAAGAGACCCAGTACTTC CASSLQETQYF
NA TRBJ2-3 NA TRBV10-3 TGTGCCATCAGTGAGGGTGGGGGTAGCACAGATACGCAGTATTTT CAISEGGGSTDTQYF
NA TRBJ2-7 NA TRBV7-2 TGTGCCAGCAGCTCTTCCCGCTCCTACGAGCAGTACTTC CASSSSRSYEQYF
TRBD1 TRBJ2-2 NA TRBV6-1 TGTGCCAGCGTACAGGGGGCTTCGAACACCGGGGAGCTGTTTTTT CASVQGASNTGELFF
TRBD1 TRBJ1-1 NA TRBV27 TGTGCCAGCAGGGGGGGACAGCTGAACACTGAAGCTTTCTTT CASRGGQLNTEAFF
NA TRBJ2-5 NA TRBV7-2 TGTGCCAGCAGCCCCCACTCGGGACGGAGCCAAGAGACCCAGTACTTC CASSPHSGRSQETQYF
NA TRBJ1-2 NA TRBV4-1 TGCGCCAGCAGCCAACATAACAGGGAGTCGGATGGCTACACCTTC CASSQHNRESDGYTF
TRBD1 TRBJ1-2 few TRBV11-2 TGTGCCAGCAGCCGGGACAGGGGAGGCTACACCTTC CASSRDRGGYTF
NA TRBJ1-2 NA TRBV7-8 TGTGCCAGCAGCTGGAGACAGGCTGGGCCCCTACTTTACTATGGCTACACCTTC CASSWRQAGPLLYYGYTF
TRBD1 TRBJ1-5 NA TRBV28 TGTGCCAGCAGGGGACAGGGGGAAGGTCAGCCCCAGCATTTT CASRGQGEGQPQHF
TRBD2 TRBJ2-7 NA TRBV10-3 TGTGCCATCGGGGGGCCGGGACTAGCGGGTTCCGAGCAGTACTTC CAIGGPGLAGSEQYF